The sample holds many counts of the clone carrying this T cell receptor (beta chain). Its matching antigen is unknown. The record originates from a study of post-analysis software for immune sequencing data. Unique-molecular-identifier-tagged TCR beta cDNA libraries were used. A single record per CDR3 protein comes from TCRdb applying MiXCR to the PCR reads. The table has hundreds of thousands of distinct CDR3 sequences, 36% seen once. Whole-study findings and limits: About five TRBV segments (TRBV5-6, TRBV5-1 and TRBV20-1 among them) occurred more frequently in patients than in controls.

Germline assignment: CDR1 WSHSY and CDR2 SAAADI. Trimming removed 9 bases from V and 3 bases from J, with 15 bases in between. This CDR3 is built from 14 residues. Sequenced: blood. The chain has TRBV10-2 and TRBJ1-5; D is unclear. This TCR derives from a girl aged 10-17 years with multiple sclerosis. CDR3 sequence reads: CASLGPNPNQPQHF. The CDR3, as DNA: TGCGCCAGTCTGGGCCCGAACCCCAATCAGCCCCAGCATTTT.